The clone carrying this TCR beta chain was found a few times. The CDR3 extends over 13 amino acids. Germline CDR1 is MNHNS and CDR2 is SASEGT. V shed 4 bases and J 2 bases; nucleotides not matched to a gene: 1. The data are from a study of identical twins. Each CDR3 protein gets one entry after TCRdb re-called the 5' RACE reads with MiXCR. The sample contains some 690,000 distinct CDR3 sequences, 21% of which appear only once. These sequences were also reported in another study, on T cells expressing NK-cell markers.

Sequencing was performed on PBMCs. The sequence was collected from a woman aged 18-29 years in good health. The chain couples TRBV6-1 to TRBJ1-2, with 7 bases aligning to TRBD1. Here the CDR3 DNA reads TGTGCCAGCAGTGGGGGACAGAACTATGGCTACACCTTC. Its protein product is CASSGGQNYGYTF.